What follows is one T cell receptor (beta chain) and its context. Under the authors' procedure: Using reference gene primer amplification, nucleated cell counts were estimated. Repertoires were generated with immunoSEQ multiplex PCR, while TCRdb's copy carries only in-frame clones and drops some. The V and J calls and clone size come from that table; D and trimming were worked out from the DNA. The sample lists over 35,000 clones; about 92% were seen once. In germline, CDR1 is LNHDA, CDR2 SQIVND (reference sequence). V was clipped by 4 bases and J by 6 bases, with 19 bases between them. This CDR3 region has 15 residues. The data derive from a study of blood T cell repertoires in COVID-19. Study-level background: The United States, Italy and Spain were the sources of the acute and convalescent COVID-19 samples. PBMCs, B-cell-depleted T cells, or T cells provided the cDNA or gDNA that made up the material.

The specimen was peripheral blood. The rearrangement links TRBV19 to TRBJ2-7; the D gene is possibly TRBD2 (6 bases). The sequence was obtained from a man between 65 and 80 years old with active COVID-19. Here the CDR3 reads CASSNPAQGGSEQYF. CDR3 bases: TGTGCCAGTAGTAACCCCGCTCAGGGAGGCAGCGAGCAGTACTTC.